There are many counts of the clone carrying this TCR beta chain. This sample was taken from a study of metastatic and nonmetastatic thyroid tumors. TCRdb used MiXCR to call clones anew from the PCR reads. The sample yields approximately 20,000 clones, more than 9% seen once. V lost 5 bases and J lost 0, with 16 bases in between. The germline V gene encodes CDR1 MNHEY and CDR2 SMNVEV (reference sequence). The CDR3 has 16 amino acids. Treatment of any kind had been given to no patient before thyroid surgery. The rearrangement links TRBV27 to TRBJ1-1; tentative D call: TRBD1 (5 bases). The source is a male donor with papillary thyroid cancer or a benign thyroid nodule (not recorded which). Some clones in this sample may be carry-over from other donors' samples. The source material was blood. This chain's CDR3 is CASSPRQWRMNTEAFF. DNA for the CDR3: TGTGCCAGCAGTCCGAGACAGTGGAGAATGAACACTGAAGCTTTCTTT.